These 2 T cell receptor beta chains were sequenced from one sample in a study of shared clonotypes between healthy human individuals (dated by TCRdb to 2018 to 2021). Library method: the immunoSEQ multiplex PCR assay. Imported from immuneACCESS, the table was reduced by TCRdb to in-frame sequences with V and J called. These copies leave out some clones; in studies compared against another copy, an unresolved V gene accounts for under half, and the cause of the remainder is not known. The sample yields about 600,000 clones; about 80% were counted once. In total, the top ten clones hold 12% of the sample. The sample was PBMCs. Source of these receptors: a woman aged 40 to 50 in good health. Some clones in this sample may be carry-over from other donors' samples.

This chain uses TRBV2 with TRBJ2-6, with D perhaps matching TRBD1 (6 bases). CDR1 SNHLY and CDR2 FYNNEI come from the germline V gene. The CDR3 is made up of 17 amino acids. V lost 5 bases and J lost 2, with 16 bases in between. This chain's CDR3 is CASSTHHRVPGANVLTF. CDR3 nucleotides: TGTGCCAGCAGTACCCACCACAGGGTGCCTGGGGCCAACGTCCTGACTTTC.

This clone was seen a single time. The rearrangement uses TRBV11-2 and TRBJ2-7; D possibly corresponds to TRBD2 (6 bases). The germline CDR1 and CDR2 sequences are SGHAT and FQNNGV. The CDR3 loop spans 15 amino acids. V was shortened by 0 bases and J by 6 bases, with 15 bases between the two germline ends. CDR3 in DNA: TGTGCCAGCAGCTTAGATTATCGGGAGAAACGCGAGCAGTACTTC. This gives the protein CASSLDYREKREQYF.